This T cell receptor (beta chain) was identified during a study of blood T cell repertoires in COVID-19. On the study more broadly: Acute and convalescent COVID-19 specimens originated in the United States, Italy and Spain. PBMCs, B-cell-depleted T cells, or T cells were the source of the cDNA or gDNA that made up the material.

Those enrolled in Seattle joined during active infection and were followed longitudinally afterward. As originally analysed: Quantification of nucleated cells was approximated via reference gene primer amplification. Data came from immunoSEQ multiplex PCR; TCRdb stores just in-frame clones and leaves some out. The V and J calls and the clone size are those of that table, but D and trimming were determined from the DNA. The data hold more than 300,000 clones, with roughly 86% observed a single time. Germline lookup yields CDR1 LNHDA and CDR2 SQIVND (reference sequence). The CDR3 runs 17 residues. Trimming removed 0 bases at V and 4 bases at J, with 18 bases between.

Sequenced input: peripheral blood. The chain recombines TRBV19 with TRBJ2-5; D remains unclear. The TCR was taken from a woman aged 30 to 39 with COVID-19, enrolled during active disease. This CDR3 reads CASSIEGSGRPRETQYF. The CDR3 region has the DNA TGTGCCAGTAGTATAGAAGGTTCCGGCAGGCCCCGAGAGACCCAGTACTTC.